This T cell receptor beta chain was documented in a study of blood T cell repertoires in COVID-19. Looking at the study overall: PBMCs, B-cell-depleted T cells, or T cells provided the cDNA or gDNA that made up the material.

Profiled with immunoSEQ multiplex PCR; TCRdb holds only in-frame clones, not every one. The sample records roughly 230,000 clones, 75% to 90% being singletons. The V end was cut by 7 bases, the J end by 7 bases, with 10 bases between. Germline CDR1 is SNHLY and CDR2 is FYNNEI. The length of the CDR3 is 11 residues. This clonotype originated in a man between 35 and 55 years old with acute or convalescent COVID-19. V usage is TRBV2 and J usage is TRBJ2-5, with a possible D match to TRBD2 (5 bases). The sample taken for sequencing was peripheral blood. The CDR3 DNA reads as TGTGCCAGCACCCTTGGAGGGACCCAGTACTTC. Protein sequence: CASTLGGTQYF.